This entry concerns a single TCR beta chain. This clonotype appeared many times. The specificity of this receptor is unknown. This CDR3 fails to terminate in the conserved phenylalanine or tryptophan, so it likely reflects a read error. It is unclear where the CDR3 begins or ends on the DNA, so no DNA is shown, and the CDR3 is as TCRdb lists it. The library was obtained by PCR. This sample was sequenced with an Illumina HiSeq 2000. TCRdb handled the public reads itself, with Q25 trimming in fastp and clone calling in MiXCR, and kept productive beta chains. All rows with the same CDR3 protein become a single entry with the most common DNA and genes. Here the sample has some 6,200 distinct CDR3 sequences; roughly 15% occur a single time. The ten biggest clones cover approximately 20% of the sample. The CDR3 adds up to 15 amino acids, both ends counted. Per the germline V gene, SGHVS is the CDR1 and FNYEAQ is the CDR2.

This entry belongs to a study of tumor-infiltrating lymphocytes in oesophageal squamous cell carcinoma listed by TCRdb under 2016. Sequences were obtained from normal esophageal tissue next to the tumor. The chain is assembled from TRBV7-6 and TRBJ2-5; TRBD2 reflects the table's D call only, with no check against the DNA. The receptor's source is a male donor with esophageal squamous cell carcinoma. This receptor carries the CDR3 CASSVGLVNEQFFGS.